This T cell receptor beta chain derives from a study of cytomegalovirus exposure and HLA in healthy donors. Only in-frame clones appear in the TCRdb table, and some are missing; sequencing was by immunoSEQ multiplex PCR. The data show tens of thousands of clones, 95% seen once. This clone was seen a single time. There are 16 residues in the CDR3. The V and J ends lost 3 bases and 4 bases, in that order; junction bases with no gene match: 6. Germline V gives CDR1 LNHNV, CDR2 YYDKDF (reference sequence). The sample taken for sequencing was PBMCs. The chain joins TRBV15 to TRBJ2-7; 13 positions agree with TRBD2. This clonotype originated in a young woman in good health and CMV-seropositive. The CDR3 region is CATSRAPGLAGYEQYF. As DNA, the CDR3 is TGTGCCACCAGCAGGGCTCCGGGACTAGCGGGGTACGAGCAGTACTTC.